What follows is one TCR beta chain and its context. Germline CDR1 reads SEHNR; CDR2 reads FQNEAQ (reference sequence). This CDR3 contains 15 residues. The V gene lost 1 base and the J gene lost 3 bases, with 9 bases spanning the gap. TCRdb passed the 5' RACE reads through MiXCR, listing each CDR3 protein once. The table has about 220,000 distinct CDR3 sequences, about 6.7% seen once. These data are taken from a study of identical twins. In addition, the sample was reused for a study of T cells expressing NK-cell markers. That study reports: Leadership of the CD3+CD56-NKG2C+ fraction also belonged to these clonotypes in a few donors. HCMV specificity of expanded NKG2C+ T cell clones remained unclear.

This TCR was recovered from a woman younger than 30 in good health. The sequencing input was CD8+ T cells sorted from blood. The V call is TRBV7-9, the J call TRBJ2-2; D is tentatively TRBD1 or TRBD2 (5 bases each). The CDR3: CASSLGGAHTGELFF. The CDR3 nucleotides are TGTGCCAGCAGCTTAGGAGGGGCTCACACCGGGGAGCTGTTTTTT.